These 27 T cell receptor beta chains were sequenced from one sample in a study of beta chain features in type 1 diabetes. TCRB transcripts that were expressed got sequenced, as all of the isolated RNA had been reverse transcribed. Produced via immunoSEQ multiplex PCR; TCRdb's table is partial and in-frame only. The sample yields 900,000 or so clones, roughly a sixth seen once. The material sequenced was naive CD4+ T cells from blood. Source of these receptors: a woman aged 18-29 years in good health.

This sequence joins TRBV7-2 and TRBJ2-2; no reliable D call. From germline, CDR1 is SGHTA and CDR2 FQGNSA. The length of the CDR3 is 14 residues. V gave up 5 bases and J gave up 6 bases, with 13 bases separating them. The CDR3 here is CASSHKIQSGELFF. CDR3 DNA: TGTGCCAGCAGCCATAAGATCCAATCCGGGGAGCTGTTTTTT. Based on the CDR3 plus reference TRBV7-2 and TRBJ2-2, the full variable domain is GAGVSQSPSNKVTEKGKDVELRCDPISGHTALYWYRQSLGQGLEFLIYFQGNSAPDKSGLPSDRFSAERTGGSVSTLTIQRTQQEDSAVYLCASSHKIQSGELFFGEGSRLTVL.

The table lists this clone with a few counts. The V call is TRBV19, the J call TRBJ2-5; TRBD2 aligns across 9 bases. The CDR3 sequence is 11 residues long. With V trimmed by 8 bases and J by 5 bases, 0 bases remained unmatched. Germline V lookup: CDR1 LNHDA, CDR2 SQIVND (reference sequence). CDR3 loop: CASGLAETQYF. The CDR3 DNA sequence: TGTGCCAGTGGACTAGCGGAGACCCAGTACTTC.

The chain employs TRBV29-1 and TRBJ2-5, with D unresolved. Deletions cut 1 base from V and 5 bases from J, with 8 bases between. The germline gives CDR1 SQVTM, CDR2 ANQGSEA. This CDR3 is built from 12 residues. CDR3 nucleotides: TGCAGCGTTGAAGTTCGAGTGGAGACCCAGTACTTC. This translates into CSVEVRVETQYF.

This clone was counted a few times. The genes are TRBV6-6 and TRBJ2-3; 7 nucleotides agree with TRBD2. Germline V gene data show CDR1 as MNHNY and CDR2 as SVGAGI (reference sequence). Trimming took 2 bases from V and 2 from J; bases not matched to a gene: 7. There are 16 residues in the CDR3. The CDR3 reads CASSYPWGRATDTQYF. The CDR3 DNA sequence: TGTGCCAGCAGTTACCCCTGGGGGAGGGCCACAGATACGCAGTATTTT.

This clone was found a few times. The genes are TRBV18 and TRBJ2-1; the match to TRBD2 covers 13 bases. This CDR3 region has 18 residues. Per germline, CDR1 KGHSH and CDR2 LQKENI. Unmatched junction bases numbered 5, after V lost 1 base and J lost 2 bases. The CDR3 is CASSPLRLAGGTYNEQFF. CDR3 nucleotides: TGTGCCAGCTCACCACTGAGACTAGCGGGAGGCACCTACAATGAGCAGTTCTTC.

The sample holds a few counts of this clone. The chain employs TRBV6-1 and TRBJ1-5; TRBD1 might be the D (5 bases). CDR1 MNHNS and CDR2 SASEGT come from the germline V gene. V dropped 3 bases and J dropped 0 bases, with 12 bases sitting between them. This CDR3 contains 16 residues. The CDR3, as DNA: TGTGCCAGCAGTGATAGGGGCAGACTTAGCAATCAGCCCCAGCATTTT. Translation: CASSDRGRLSNQPQHF.

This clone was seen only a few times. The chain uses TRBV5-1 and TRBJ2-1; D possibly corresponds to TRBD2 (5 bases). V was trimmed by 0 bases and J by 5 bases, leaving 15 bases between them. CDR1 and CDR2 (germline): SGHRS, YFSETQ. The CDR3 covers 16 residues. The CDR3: CASSLAGNWVNNEQFF. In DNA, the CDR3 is TGCGCCAGCAGCTTGGCCGGGAACTGGGTTAACAATGAGCAGTTCTTC.

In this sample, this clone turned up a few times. The CDR3 region is CASSLEPRSGGYTF. In DNA, the CDR3 is TGTGCCAGCAGCTTAGAGCCTCGTTCGGGTGGCTACACCTTC. The gene calls are TRBV7-3 and TRBJ1-2; D unresolved. Trimming removed 2 bases from V and 7 bases from J, with 14 bases in between. The CDR3 runs 14 residues. The germline CDR1 and CDR2 sequences are SGHTA and FQGTGA.

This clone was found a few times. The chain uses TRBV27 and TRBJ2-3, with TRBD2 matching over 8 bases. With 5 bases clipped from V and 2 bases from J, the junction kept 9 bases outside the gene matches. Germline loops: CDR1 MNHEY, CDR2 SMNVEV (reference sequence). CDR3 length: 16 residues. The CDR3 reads CASSGAGTSFTDTQYF. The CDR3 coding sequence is TGTGCCAGCAGTGGGGCCGGGACTAGTTTCACAGATACGCAGTATTTT.

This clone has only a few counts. The CDR3 bases are TGTGCCAGCAGTGGACTAGCGGGACTACTCCAAGAGACCCAGTACTTC. This codes for CASSGLAGLLQETQYF. The chain couples TRBV2 to TRBJ2-5, with 11 bases identical to TRBD2. The CDR3 loop spans 16 amino acids. Germline V CDR1 and CDR2: SNHLY, FYNNEI. V lost 4 bases, J lost 1 base, and 5 bases stayed unmatched.

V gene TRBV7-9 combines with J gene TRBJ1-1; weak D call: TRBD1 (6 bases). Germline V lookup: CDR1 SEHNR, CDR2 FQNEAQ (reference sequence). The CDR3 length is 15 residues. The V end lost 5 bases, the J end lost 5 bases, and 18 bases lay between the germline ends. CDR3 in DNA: TGTGCCAGCAGCCTATCACAGGGTCGTCGGACTGAAGCTTTCTTT. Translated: CASSLSQGRRTEAFF.

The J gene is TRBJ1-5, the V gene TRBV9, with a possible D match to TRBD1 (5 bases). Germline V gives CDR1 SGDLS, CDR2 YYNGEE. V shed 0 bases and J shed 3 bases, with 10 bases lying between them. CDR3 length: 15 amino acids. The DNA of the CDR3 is TGTGCCAGCAGCGTAGGCGGGGGATACAATCAGCCCCAGCATTTT. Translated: CASSVGGGYNQPQHF.

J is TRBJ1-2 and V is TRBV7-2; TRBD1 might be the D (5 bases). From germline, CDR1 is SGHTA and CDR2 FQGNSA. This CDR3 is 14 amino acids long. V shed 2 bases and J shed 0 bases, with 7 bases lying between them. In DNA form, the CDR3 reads TGTGCCAGCAGCTTATGGGGGACTAACTATGGCTACACCTTC. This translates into CASSLWGTNYGYTF.

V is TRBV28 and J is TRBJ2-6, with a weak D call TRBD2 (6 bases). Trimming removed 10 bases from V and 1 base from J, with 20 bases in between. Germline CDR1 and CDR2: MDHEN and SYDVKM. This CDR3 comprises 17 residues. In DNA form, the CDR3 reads TGTGCCATCTACGGGGGTACGAATGGATCTGGGGCCAACGTCCTGACTTTC. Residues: CAIYGGTNGSGANVLTF. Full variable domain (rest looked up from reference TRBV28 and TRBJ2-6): DVKVTQSSRYLVKRTGEKVFLECVQDMDHENMFWYRQDPGLGLRLIYFSYDVKMKEKGDIPEGYSVSREKKERFSLILESASTNQTSMYLCAIYGGTNGSGANVLTFGAGSRLTVL.

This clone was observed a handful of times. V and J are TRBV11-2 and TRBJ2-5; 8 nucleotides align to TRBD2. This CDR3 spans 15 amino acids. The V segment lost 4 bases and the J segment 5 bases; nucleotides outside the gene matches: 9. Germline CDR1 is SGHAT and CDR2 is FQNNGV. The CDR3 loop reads CASSSGTRSVETQYF. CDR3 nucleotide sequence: TGTGCCAGCAGCTCCGGGACTAGGAGTGTCGAGACCCAGTACTTC.

CDR3 coding DNA: TGTGCCAGCTCAGTCATGGCGGGAGATAATGAGCAGTTCTTC. It translates to CASSVMAGDNEQFF. V usage is TRBV18 and J usage is TRBJ2-1, with TRBD2 matching over 7 bases. This CDR3 region has 14 residues. Germline CDR1 is KGHSH and CDR2 is LQKENI. V trimming: 5 bases; J trimming: 7 bases; junction bases outside the gene matches: 8.

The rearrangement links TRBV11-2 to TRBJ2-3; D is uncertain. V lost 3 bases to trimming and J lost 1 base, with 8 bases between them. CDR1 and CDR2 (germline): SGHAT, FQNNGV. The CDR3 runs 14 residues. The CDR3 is CASSLIPGTDTQYF. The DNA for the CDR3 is TGTGCCAGCAGCTTGATTCCTGGCACAGATACGCAGTATTTT.

CDR3 DNA: TGCAGCGTTGTTTTAGTCGCCGGGACAAACTCCGCTAACTATGGCTACACCTTC. It translates to CSVVLVAGTNSANYGYTF. This chain links TRBV29-1 with TRBJ1-2; D is possibly TRBD1 (6 bases). This CDR3 region has 18 residues. Between the trimmed V and J ends, which lost 4 bases and 0 bases, there was a span of 24 bases. The germline CDR1 and CDR2 sequences are SQVTM and ANQGSEA.

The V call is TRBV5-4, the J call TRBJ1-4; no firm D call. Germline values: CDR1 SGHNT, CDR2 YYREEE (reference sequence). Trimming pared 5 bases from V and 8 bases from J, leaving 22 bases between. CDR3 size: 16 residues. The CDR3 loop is CASSLGLGAEREKLFF. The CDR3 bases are TGTGCCAGCAGTCTCGGACTGGGCGCAGAAAGGGAAAAACTGTTTTTT.

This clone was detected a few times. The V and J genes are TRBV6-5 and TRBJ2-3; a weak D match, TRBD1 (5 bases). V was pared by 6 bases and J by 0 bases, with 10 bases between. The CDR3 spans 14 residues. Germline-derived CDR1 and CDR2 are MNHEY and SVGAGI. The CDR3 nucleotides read TGTGCCAGCAGCAGGGTACCAAGCACAGATACGCAGTATTTT. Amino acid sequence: CASSRVPSTDTQYF.

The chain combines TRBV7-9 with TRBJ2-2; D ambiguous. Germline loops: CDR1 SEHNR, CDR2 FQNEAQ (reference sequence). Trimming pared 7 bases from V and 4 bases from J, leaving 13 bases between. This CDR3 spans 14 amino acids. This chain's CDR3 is CASKGIVRTGELFF. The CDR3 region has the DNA TGTGCCAGCAAAGGGATAGTGCGCACCGGGGAGCTGTTTTTT.

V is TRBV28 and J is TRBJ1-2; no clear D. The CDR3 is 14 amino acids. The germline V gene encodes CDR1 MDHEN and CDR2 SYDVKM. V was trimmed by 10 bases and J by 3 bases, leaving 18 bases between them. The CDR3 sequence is CATRPGGPYYGYTF. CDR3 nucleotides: TGTGCCACTAGACCCGGAGGACCATACTATGGCTACACCTTC.

The CDR3 sequence is CASTRATTDTQYF. The CDR3 DNA sequence: TGTGCCAGCACCCGGGCAACCACAGATACGCAGTATTTT. The chain combines TRBV6-5 with TRBJ2-3, with D uncertain. V lost 7 bases and J 2 bases, leaving 10 bases between the germline ends. Germline-derived CDR1 and CDR2 are MNHEY and SVGAGI. This CDR3 comprises 13 residues.

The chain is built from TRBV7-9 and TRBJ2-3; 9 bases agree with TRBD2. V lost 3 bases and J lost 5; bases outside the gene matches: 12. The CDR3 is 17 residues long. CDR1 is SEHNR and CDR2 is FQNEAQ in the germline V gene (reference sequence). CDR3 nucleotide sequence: TGTGCCAGCAGCTTCCCTTCTAGCGGGACAAACTTAGATACGCAGTATTTT. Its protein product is CASSFPSSGTNLDTQYF. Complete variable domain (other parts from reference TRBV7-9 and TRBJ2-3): DTGVSQNPRHKITKRGQNVTFRCDPISEHNRLYWYRQTLGQGPEFLTYFQNEAQLEKSRLLSDRFSAERPKGSFSTLEIQRTEQGDSAMYLCASSFPSSGTNLDTQYFGPGTRLTVL.

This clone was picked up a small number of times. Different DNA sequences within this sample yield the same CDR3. Here the CDR3 DNA reads TGCGCCAGCAGCTTGGTTGGAGGGACCTACGAGCAGTACTTC. Protein: CASSLVGGTYEQYF. The chain combines TRBV5-1 with TRBJ2-7, with D perhaps TRBD2 (6 bases). Germline CDR1 and CDR2: SGHRS and YFSETQ. V was clipped by 0 bases and J by 2 bases, with 9 bases between them. This CDR3 has 14 amino acids.

The DNA of the CDR3 is TGTGCCAGCAGGGACCGGACCCAAGAGACCCAGTACTTC. Its protein is CASRDRTQETQYF. The chain uses TRBV28 and TRBJ2-5; D is unclear. Germline V lookup: CDR1 MDHEN, CDR2 SYDVKM. The CDR3 totals 13 residues. Trimming left V 6 bases short and J 1 base short, with 9 bases between.

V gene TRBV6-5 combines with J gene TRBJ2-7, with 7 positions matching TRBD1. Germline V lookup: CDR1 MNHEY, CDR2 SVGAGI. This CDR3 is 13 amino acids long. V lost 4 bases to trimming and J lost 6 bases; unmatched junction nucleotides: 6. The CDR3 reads CASSSGDSFEQYF. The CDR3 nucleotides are TGTGCCAGCAGTTCAGGGGACAGTTTCGAGCAGTACTTC.